The T cell receptor beta chain under discussion was sequenced for a study of identical twins. A few counts support this clonotype. One entry per CDR3 protein, called by TCRdb with MiXCR from the 5' RACE reads. The table shows hundreds of thousands of distinct CDR3 sequences, with 7.5% occurring only once. The CDR3 is 18 amino acids. CDR1 is SGHRS and CDR2 is YFSETQ in the germline V gene. The J segment lost 2 bases and the V segment lost 0 bases, leaving 8 bases of the junction unmatched. This sample also belongs to another study, concerning yellow fever vaccine responses in identical twins.

Material for sequencing was memory (CD45RO+) T cells sorted from blood. The rearrangement uses TRBV5-1 and TRBJ2-6; 7 bases line up with TRBD1. The TCR was taken from a woman aged 18-30 years in good health. The CDR3 spells CASSLGRATGAGANVLTF. Written as DNA, the CDR3 is TGCGCCAGCAGCTTGGGAAGGGCTACAGGGGCTGGGGCCAACGTCCTGACTTTC.